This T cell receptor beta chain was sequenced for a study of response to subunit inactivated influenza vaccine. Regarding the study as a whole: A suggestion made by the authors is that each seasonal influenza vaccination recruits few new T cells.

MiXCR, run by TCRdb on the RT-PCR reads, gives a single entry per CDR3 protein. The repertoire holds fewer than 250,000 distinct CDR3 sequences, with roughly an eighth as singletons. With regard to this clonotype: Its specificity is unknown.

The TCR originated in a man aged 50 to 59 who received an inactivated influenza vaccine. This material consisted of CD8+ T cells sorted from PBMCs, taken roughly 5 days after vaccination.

The CDR3 region has the DNA TGCGCCAGCAGCCAAGGACTAGCGGGGATTAATGAGCAGTTCTTC. The encoded protein is CASSQGLAGINEQFF. This chain connects TRBV4-3 to TRBJ2-1; 11 bases fit TRBD2. CDR3 length: 15 residues. J was trimmed by 7 bases and V by 1 base; bases with no gene match: 3. Germline loops: CDR1 LGHNA, CDR2 YSLEER.